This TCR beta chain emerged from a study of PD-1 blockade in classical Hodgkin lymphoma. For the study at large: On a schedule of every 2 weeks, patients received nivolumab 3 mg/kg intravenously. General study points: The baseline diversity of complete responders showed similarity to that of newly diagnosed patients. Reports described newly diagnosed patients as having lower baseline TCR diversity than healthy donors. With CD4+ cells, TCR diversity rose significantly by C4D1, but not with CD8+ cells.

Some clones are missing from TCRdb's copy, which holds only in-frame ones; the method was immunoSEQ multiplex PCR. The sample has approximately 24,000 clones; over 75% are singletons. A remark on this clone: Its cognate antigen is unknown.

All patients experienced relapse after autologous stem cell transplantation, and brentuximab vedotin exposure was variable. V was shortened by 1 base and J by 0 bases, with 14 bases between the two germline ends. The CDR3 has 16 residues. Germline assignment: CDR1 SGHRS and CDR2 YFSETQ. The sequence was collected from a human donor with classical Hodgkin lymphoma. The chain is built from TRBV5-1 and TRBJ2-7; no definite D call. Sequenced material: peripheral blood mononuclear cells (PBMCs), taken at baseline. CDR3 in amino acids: CASSLQNLGSSYEQYF. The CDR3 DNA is TGCGCCAGCAGCTTGCAAAACCTGGGCTCCTCCTACGAGCAGTACTTC.